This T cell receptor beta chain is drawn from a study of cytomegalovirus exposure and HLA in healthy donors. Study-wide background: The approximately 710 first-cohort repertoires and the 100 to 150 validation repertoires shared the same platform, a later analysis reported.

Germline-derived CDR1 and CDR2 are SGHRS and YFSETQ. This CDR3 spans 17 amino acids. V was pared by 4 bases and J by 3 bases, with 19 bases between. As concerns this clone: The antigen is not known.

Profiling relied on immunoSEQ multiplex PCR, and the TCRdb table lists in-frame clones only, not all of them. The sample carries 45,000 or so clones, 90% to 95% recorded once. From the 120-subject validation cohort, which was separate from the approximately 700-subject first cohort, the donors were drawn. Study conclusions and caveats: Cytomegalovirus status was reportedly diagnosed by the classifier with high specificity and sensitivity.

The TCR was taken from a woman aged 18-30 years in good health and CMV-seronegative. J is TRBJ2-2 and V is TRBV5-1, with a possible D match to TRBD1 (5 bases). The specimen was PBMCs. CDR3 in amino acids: CASSPHFRQGHTGELFF. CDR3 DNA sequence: TGCGCCAGCAGCCCCCACTTCAGGCAGGGTCACACCGGGGAGCTGTTTTTT. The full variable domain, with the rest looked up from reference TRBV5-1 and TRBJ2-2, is KAGVTQTPRYLIKTRGQQVTLSCSPISGHRSVSWYQQTPGQGLQFLFEYFSETQRNKGNFPGRFSGRQFSNSRSEMNVSTLELGDSALYLCASSPHFRQGHTGELFFGEGSRLTVL.